This T cell receptor beta chain was captured in a study of blood T cells in healthy people across ages. The use of a sample-barcoded 5' primer and a J-beta primer mix characterized a second PCR of about 7 to 12 cycles. TCRdb reprocessed the 5' RACE reads via MiXCR and lists one record per CDR3 protein. The sample has about 730,000 distinct CDR3 sequences, 43% seen once; the top ten hold less than 25%. Details on this clonotype: Its antigen is not identified.

Study results and limitations: Changes in expanded clonotypes were possibly confounded, as the CMV status of donors was unknown. Without sorted subsets, naive and antigen-experienced compartments could not be conclusively compared.

J gave up 7 bases and V 6 bases, and 8 bases lay outside the gene matches. CDR1 and CDR2 from the germline V gene are KGHSH and LQKENI. CDR3 size: 14 residues. Sequenced input: blood. J is TRBJ1-4 and V is TRBV18; 7 bases line up with TRBD1. The sequence derives from a woman in her sixties or seventies in good health. This CDR3 reads CASSLRDRGEKLFF. CDR3 nucleotides: TGTGCCAGCTCCCTCCGGGACAGAGGTGAAAAACTGTTTTTT.